The rows below give T cell receptor beta chains drawn from one sample of a study of T cell changes during pregnancy in multiple sclerosis. Method: immunoSEQ multiplex PCR; TCRdb's copy keeps in-frame clones and lacks some. The table has 30,000 to 45,000 clones, about 91% seen once. The sequenced sample was CD8+ T cells from peripheral blood mononuclear cells, obtained after pregnancy. Every receptor here comes from a female donor with multiple sclerosis, enrolled in a pregnancy study. CDR3s include the opening cysteine and the closing phenylalanine or tryptophan. A D gene is named only where the DNA matches it firmly. Size is omitted from some rows. Given values are once, few, many or a class for expanded clones.

CDR3nt,CDR3aa,d_gene,abundance,j_gene,v_gene
TGTGCCAGCAGCTTGAAACAGGGGGAAGAGACCCAGTACTTC,CASSLKQGEETQYF,TRBD1,NA,TRBJ2-5,TRBV5-4
TGTGCCAGCAGCTCCTGGACTAGCGGGGGGGATTCAAATGAGCAGTTCTTC,CASSSWTSGGDSNEQFF,TRBD2,once,TRBJ2-1,TRBV11-2
TGTGCCAGCAGCTTAGCCGTAGCGGGGGGGCAAATTACGGAGACCCAGTACTTC,CASSLAVAGGQITETQYF,TRBD2,NA,TRBJ2-5,TRBV7-2
TGTGCCTGGAACTATAGGAACACTGAAGCTTTCTTT,CAWNYRNTEAFF,NA,NA,TRBJ1-1,TRBV30
TGTGCCAGCAGCGCGCCTCGGACGGGGAACTATGGCTACACCTTC,CASSAPRTGNYGYTF,NA,NA,TRBJ1-2,TRBV9
TGTGCCAGCAGTGAATTTGACAGGGAAGAAGAGACCCAGTACTTC,CASSEFDREEETQYF,TRBD1,once,TRBJ2-5,TRBV6-1
TGCGCCAGCAGCCCCACTGCCAGGGACAACCAAGAGACCCAGTACTTC,CASSPTARDNQETQYF,NA,few,TRBJ2-5,TRBV4-1
TGTGCCAGCAGTTTTCAGACTCTGCCCTACGAGCAGTACTTC,CASSFQTLPYEQYF,NA,NA,TRBJ2-7,TRBV27
TGTGCCAGCAGCTTACAGGGGGGCCTGAACACTGAAGCTTTCTTT,CASSLQGGLNTEAFF,TRBD1,NA,TRBJ1-1,TRBV7-9
TGTGCCAGTAGTTTTGGGGCTGCCGGGGAGCTGTTTTTT,CASSFGAAGELFF,NA,medium-sized,TRBJ2-2,TRBV19
TGCGCCAGCAGCGCCGGGACAGGGTATACCGGGGAGCTGTTTTTT,CASSAGTGYTGELFF,TRBD1,NA,TRBJ2-2,TRBV5-1
TGTGCCAGCAGCCCGGGGACAGGCAATCAGCCCCAGCATTTT,CASSPGTGNQPQHF,TRBD1,NA,TRBJ1-5,TRBV7-6
TGTGCCAGTAGTATCGGAGTCACGGCTTTCTTT,CASSIGVTAFF,NA,NA,TRBJ1-1,TRBV19
TGTGCCAGCAATGGAGGCGGGGGAAGTGAGCAGTACTTC,CASNGGGGSEQYF,TRBD2,NA,TRBJ2-7,TRBV6-6
TGTGCCAGCAGTTTAAGGACAGGAAATCAGCCCCAGCATTTT,CASSLRTGNQPQHF,TRBD1,NA,TRBJ1-5,TRBV27
TGTGCCAGCAGCCTCATACAGGAGAAGAACTATGGCTACACCTTC,CASSLIQEKNYGYTF,NA,NA,TRBJ1-2,TRBV7-9
TGTGCCAGCGCGGGGTACGAGCAGTACTTC,CASAGYEQYF,NA,NA,TRBJ2-7,TRBV2
TGTGCCAGCAGTACGAGCTCCTACAATGAGCAGTTCTTC,CASSTSSYNEQFF,NA,NA,TRBJ2-1,TRBV27
TGTGCCAGCAGCTTAGGGACAGGGGGCGGTTACGAGCAGTACTTC,CASSLGTGGGYEQYF,TRBD1,NA,TRBJ2-7,TRBV11-2
TGTGCCAGCAGTGCAGTACAGGGGGCCTACACCTTC,CASSAVQGAYTF,TRBD1,once,TRBJ1-2,TRBV6-1
TGTGCCAGAAGCTGCAGCGGGGGGAGGACAGATACGCAGTATTTT,CARSCSGGRTDTQYF,TRBD2,NA,TRBJ2-3,TRBV5-3
TGTGCCAGCAGCGTGGGCGCGAACACCGGGGAGCTGTTTTTT,CASSVGANTGELFF,NA,NA,TRBJ2-2,TRBV9
TGTGCCAGCAGTTACTCCCCCGGGAGGGAAGAGCAGTACTTC,CASSYSPGREEQYF,TRBD2,NA,TRBJ2-7,TRBV6-5
TGCGCCAGCAGCTTACTAGGTACCTACAATGAGCAGTTCTTC,CASSLLGTYNEQFF,NA,NA,TRBJ2-1,TRBV5-1
TGTGCCAGCAGTGGACGGAACCGGAGGGCCCCCTACAATGAGCAGTTCTTC,CASSGRNRRAPYNEQFF,NA,NA,TRBJ2-1,TRBV2
TGTGCCAGCAGTGGGGCAGCACCCCCTCTTAACTATGGCTACACCTTC,CASSGAAPPLNYGYTF,NA,NA,TRBJ1-2,TRBV2
TGTGCCAGCAGCGTAGCCGGGGGGGGATTCCGGACCCGAGAGGACACAGATACGCAGTATTTT,CASSVAGGGFRTREDTDTQYF,TRBD2,NA,TRBJ2-3,TRBV9
TGTGCCAGCGGTTCAGGTAGCGACACGTCCTATGGCTACACCTTC,CASGSGSDTSYGYTF,NA,NA,TRBJ1-2,TRBV9
TGTGCCAGCAGCTGGACTAGCGGGGGAACAAACACCGGGGAGCTGTTTTTT,CASSWTSGGTNTGELFF,TRBD2,NA,TRBJ2-2,TRBV2
TGCAGCGTAGAACACCCAGGGTTAGGTACTGAAGCTTTCTTT,CSVEHPGLGTEAFF,NA,NA,TRBJ1-1,TRBV29-1
TGTGCCAGCAGCTCGATAGCGGGGGACTACAATGAGCAGTTCTTC,CASSSIAGDYNEQFF,TRBD2,NA,TRBJ2-1,TRBV9
TGTGCCAGCAGTGACTCCTATCCTCACAATGAGCAGTTCTTC,CASSDSYPHNEQFF,NA,NA,TRBJ2-1,TRBV6-4
TGTGCCAGCACCCCCAAGGGGTCCACTACTGAAGCTTTCTTT,CASTPKGSTTEAFF,NA,NA,TRBJ1-1,TRBV27
TGTGCCAGCAGGGAAATGCAGGGTCTGAACACTGAAGCTTTCTTT,CASREMQGLNTEAFF,NA,NA,TRBJ1-1,TRBV27
TGCGCCACCTGTCGGGACAAAACCTACGAGCAGTACTTC,CATCRDKTYEQYF,NA,NA,TRBJ2-7,TRBV10-2
TGTGCCAGCCGAGGAACTACTCGGAATGAGCAGTACTTC,CASRGTTRNEQYF,NA,NA,TRBJ2-7,TRBV5-6
TGTGCCAGCAGCATCCGACGGGGGACTCCCTACGAGCAGTACTTC,CASSIRRGTPYEQYF,NA,NA,TRBJ2-7,TRBV5-8
TGTGCCAGCAGCCCGACCCTTGGGACTAGCAGTGAGCAGTACTTC,CASSPTLGTSSEQYF,TRBD2,NA,TRBJ2-7,TRBV7-6
TGTGCCAGCAGTTTCCCTCGACAGGTGGCGAGGGTGAATACGTACGAGCAGTACTTC,CASSFPRQVARVNTYEQYF,NA,many,TRBJ2-7,TRBV28
TGTGCCAGCAGCCCAGACCGCTCCTACGAGCAGTACTTC,CASSPDRSYEQYF,NA,NA,TRBJ2-7,TRBV14
TGTGCCAGCTCATCATTGACGGACAGGGGGCAGTTAGAAGAGACCCAGTACTTC,CASSSLTDRGQLEETQYF,TRBD1,NA,TRBJ2-5,TRBV18
TGTGCCAGCAGCTTAGGGGGGGGCGAGCAGTACTTC,CASSLGGGEQYF,TRBD2,NA,TRBJ2-7,TRBV11-2
TGCGCCAGCAGCTTCCGGGATCCCATCCAAGAGACCCAGTACTTC,CASSFRDPIQETQYF,NA,NA,TRBJ2-5,TRBV5-1
TGTGCCAGCAGCTTTCGGCTAGGCGGGGAGCTGTTTTTT,CASSFRLGGELFF,NA,NA,TRBJ2-2,TRBV7-6
TGTGCCAGCAGCCCGGACAGTTACAATGAGCAGTTCTTC,CASSPDSYNEQFF,NA,NA,TRBJ2-1,TRBV7-3
TGTGCCAGTAGTGCGACTGGGACACGGGGTTCGGAGACCCAGTACTTC,CASSATGTRGSETQYF,NA,NA,TRBJ2-5,TRBV19
TGTGCCAGCAGCCCCCGGACGACTAGCGGGACCTACGAGCAGTACTTC,CASSPRTTSGTYEQYF,TRBD2,NA,TRBJ2-7,TRBV14
TGCGCCAGCAGCCAGACTAGCGGGTGGGTACGTGAGCAGTTCTTC,CASSQTSGWVREQFF,TRBD2,NA,TRBJ2-1,TRBV4-1
TGTGCCAGCAGTCTTACAGGGGCGGAGCAGTACTTC,CASSLTGAEQYF,TRBD1,NA,TRBJ2-7,TRBV27
TGTGCCAGCAGTGACCCCGGACAGGTAGCCTACAATGAGCAGTTCTTC,CASSDPGQVAYNEQFF,TRBD1,NA,TRBJ2-1,TRBV2
TGTGCCAGCAGCTTAGATGGTAGCGGGAGCAGGAATACGCAGTATTTT,CASSLDGSGSRNTQYF,TRBD2,NA,TRBJ2-3,TRBV7-9
TGTGCCAGCAGTTTATACAGGGGCTACGAGCAGTACTTC,CASSLYRGYEQYF,TRBD1,NA,TRBJ2-7,TRBV27
TGTGCCAGCAGCCCCAGACAGGGCGTCAACTATGGCTACACCTTC,CASSPRQGVNYGYTF,TRBD1,NA,TRBJ1-2,TRBV5-6
TGTGCCAGCAGCTTCATCCAGGGATCTACGCCCTGGGGCTATGGCTACACCTTC,CASSFIQGSTPWGYGYTF,NA,NA,TRBJ1-2,TRBV7-9
TGTGCCAGCAGCTCCCGGGAAGGGGGGGGAAACAATGAGCAGTTCTTC,CASSSREGGGNNEQFF,NA,NA,TRBJ2-1,TRBV4-2